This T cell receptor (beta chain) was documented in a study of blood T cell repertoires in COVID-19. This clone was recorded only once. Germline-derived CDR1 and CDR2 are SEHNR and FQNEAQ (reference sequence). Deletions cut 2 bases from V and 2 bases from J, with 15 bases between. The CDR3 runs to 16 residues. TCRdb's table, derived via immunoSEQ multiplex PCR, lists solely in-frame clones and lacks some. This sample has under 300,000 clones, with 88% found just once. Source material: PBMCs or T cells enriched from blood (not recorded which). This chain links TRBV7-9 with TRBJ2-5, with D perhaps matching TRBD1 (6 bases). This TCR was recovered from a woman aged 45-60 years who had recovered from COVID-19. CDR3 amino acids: CASSLTLQGIQETQYF. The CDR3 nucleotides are TGTGCCAGCAGCTTAACCCTCCAGGGGATACAAGAGACCCAGTACTTC.